This T cell receptor beta chain was profiled in a study of shared clonotypes between healthy human individuals. Data came from immunoSEQ multiplex PCR; TCRdb stores just in-frame clones and leaves some out. The profile covers around 2.1 million clones, with 90% to 96% appearing a single time and around 0.13% taken by the ten largest. The germline V gene has CDR1 MGHRA and CDR2 YSYEKL. This CDR3 region has 15 residues. J lost 9 bases, V lost 0 bases, and 8 bases had no gene match. Splitting the CD4+ cells yielded a CD45RA+ naive subset and a CD45RA-negative memory subset. Sequences were obtained from naive CD4+ T cells sorted from blood. Subset defined: CD45RA+ positively selected. The source of this sequence is a man younger than 30 in good health. This sequence joins TRBV4-1 and TRBJ2-1; 7 bases are a match to TRBD2. The CDR3 loop is CASSQDSLGEGEQFF. In nucleotides, the CDR3 is TGCGCCAGCAGCCAAGACTCACTAGGGGAGGGTGAGCAGTTCTTC.